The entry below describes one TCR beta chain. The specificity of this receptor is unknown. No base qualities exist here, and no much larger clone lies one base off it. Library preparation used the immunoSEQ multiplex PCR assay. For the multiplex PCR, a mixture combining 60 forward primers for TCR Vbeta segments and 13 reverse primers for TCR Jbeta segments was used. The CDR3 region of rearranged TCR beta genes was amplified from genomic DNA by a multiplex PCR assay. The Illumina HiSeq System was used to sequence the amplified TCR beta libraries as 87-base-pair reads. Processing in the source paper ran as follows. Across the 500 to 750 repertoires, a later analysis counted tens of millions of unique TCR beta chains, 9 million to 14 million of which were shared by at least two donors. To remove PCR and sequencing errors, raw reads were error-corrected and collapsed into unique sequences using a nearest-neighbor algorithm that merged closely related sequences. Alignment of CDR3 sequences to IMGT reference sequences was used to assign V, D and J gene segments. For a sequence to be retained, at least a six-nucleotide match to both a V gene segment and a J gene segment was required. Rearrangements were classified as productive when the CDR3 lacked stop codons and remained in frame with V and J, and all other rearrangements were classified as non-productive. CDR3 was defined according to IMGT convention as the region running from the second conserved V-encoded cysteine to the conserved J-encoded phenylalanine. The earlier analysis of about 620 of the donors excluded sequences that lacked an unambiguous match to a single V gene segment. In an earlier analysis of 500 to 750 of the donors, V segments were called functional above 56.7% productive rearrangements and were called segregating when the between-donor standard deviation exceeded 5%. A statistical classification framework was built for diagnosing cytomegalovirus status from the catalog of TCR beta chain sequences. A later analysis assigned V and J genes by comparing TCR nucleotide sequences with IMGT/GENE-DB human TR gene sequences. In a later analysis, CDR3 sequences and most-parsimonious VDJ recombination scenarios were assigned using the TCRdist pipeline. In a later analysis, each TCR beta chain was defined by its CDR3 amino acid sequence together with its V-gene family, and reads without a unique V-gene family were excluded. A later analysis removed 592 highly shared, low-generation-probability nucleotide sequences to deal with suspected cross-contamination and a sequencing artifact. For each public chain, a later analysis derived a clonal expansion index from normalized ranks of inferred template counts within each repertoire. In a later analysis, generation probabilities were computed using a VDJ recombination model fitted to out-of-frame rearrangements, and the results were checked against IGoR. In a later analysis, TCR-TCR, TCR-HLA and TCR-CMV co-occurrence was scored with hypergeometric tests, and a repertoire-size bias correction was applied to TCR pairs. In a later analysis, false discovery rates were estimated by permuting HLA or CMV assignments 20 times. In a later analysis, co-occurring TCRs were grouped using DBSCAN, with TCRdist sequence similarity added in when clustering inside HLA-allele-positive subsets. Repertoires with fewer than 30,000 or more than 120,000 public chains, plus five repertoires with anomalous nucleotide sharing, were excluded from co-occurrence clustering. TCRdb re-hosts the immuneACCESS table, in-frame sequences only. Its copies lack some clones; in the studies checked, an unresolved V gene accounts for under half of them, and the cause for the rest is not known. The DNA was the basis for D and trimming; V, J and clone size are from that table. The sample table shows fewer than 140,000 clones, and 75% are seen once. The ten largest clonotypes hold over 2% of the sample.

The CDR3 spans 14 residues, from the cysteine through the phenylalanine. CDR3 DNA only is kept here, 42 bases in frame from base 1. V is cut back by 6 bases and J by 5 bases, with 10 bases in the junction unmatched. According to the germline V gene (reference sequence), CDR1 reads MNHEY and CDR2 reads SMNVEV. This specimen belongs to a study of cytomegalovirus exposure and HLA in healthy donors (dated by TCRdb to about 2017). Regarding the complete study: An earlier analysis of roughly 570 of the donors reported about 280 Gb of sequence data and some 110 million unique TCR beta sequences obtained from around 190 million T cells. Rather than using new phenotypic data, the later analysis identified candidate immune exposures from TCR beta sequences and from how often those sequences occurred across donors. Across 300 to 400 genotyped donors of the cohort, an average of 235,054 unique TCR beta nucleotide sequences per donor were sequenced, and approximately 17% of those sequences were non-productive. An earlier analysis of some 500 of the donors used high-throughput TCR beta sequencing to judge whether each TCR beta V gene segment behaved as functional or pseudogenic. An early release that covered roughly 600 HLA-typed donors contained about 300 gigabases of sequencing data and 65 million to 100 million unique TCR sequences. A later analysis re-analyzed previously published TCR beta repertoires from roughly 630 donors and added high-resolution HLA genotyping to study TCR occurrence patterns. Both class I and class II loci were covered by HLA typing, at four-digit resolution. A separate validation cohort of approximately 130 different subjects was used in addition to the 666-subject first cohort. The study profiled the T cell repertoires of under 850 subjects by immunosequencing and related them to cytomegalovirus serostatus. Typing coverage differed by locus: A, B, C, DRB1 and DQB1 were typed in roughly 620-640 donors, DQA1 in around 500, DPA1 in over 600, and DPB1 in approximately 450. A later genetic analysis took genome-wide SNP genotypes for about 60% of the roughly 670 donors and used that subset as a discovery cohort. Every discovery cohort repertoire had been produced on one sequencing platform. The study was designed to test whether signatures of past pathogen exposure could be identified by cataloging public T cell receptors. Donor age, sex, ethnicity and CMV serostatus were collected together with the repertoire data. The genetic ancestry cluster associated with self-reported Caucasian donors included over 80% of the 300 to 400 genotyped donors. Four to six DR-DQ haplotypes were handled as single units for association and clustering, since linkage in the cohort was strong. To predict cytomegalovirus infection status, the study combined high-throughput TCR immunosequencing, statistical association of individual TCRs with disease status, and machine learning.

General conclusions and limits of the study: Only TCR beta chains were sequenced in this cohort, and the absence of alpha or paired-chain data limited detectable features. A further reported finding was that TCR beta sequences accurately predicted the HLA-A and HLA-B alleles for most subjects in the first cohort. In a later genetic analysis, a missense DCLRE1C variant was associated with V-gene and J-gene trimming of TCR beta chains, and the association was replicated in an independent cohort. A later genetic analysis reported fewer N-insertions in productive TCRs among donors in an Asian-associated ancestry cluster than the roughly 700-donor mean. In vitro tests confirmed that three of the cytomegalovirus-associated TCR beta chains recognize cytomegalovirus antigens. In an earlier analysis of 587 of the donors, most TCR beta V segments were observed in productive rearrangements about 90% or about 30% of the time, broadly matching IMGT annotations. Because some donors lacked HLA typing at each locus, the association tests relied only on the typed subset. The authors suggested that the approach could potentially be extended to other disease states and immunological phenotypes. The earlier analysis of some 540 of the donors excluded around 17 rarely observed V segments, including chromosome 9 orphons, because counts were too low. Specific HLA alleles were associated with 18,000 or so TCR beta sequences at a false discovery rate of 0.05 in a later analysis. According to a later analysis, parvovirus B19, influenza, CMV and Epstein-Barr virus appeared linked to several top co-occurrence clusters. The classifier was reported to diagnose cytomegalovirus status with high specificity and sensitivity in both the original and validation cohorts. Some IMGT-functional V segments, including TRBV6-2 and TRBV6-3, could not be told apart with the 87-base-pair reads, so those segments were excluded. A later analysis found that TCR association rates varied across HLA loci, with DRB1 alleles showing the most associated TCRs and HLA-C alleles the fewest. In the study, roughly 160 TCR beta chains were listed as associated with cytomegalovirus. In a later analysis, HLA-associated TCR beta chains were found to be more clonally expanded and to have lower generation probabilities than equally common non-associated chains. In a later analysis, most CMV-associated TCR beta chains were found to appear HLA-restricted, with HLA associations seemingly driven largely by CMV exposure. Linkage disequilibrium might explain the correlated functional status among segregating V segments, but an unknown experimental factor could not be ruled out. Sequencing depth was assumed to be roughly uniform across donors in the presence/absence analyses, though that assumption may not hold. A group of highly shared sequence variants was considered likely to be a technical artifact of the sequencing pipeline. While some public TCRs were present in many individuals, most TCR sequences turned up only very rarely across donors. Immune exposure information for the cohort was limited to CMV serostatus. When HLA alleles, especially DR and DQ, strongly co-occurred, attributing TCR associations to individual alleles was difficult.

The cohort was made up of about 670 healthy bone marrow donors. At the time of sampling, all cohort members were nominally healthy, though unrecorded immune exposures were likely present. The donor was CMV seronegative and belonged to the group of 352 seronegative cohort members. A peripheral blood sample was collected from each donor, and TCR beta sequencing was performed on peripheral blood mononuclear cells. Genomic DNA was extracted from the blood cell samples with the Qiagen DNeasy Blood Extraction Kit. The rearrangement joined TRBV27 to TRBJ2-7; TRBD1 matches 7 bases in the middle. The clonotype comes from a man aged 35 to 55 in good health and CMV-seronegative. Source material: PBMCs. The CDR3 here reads CASRMTGWENEQYF. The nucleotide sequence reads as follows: TGTGCCAGCAGAATGACAGGGTGGGAGAACGAGCAGTACTTC.